This TCR beta chain was captured in a study of spatial heterogeneity in lung cancer. Study-wide background: Beta-chain sequences were consistently detected more often than alpha-chain sequences.

Trimming took 3 bases from V and 2 from J, leaving 8 bases between them. Germline V gene lookup returns CDR1 SGHTA and CDR2 FQGNSA. CDR3 size: 14 residues. There are many counts of this clonotype. Time point specified: sample taken at primary tumor resection. TCRdb analysed the 5' RACE reads with MiXCR anew, one entry per CDR3 protein. The sample records about 92,000 distinct CDR3 sequences, roughly 12% being singletons. The material sequenced was PBMCs, taken at surgery. The clonotype originates from a male donor with early-stage non-small cell lung cancer. The rearrangement links TRBV7-2 to TRBJ2-1, with D perhaps TRBD2 (6 bases). The CDR3 region is CASSFRRAYNEQFF. The CDR3 coding sequence is TGTGCCAGCAGCTTTAGGAGGGCCTACAATGAGCAGTTCTTC.